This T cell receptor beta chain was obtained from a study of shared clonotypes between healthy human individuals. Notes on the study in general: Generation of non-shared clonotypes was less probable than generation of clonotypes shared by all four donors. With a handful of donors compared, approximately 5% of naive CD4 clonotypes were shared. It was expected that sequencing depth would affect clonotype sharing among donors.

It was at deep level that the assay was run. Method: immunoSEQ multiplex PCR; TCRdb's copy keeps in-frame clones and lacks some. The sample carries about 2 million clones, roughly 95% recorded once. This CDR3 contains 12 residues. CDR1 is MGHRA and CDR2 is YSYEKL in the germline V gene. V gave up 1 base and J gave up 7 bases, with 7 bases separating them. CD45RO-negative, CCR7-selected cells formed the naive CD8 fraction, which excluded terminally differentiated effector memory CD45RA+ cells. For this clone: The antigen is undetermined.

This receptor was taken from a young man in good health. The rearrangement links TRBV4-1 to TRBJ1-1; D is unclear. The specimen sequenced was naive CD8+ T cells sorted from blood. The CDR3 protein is CASSQGEGEAFF. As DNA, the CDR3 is TGCGCCAGCAGCCAAGGGGAAGGTGAAGCTTTCTTT.